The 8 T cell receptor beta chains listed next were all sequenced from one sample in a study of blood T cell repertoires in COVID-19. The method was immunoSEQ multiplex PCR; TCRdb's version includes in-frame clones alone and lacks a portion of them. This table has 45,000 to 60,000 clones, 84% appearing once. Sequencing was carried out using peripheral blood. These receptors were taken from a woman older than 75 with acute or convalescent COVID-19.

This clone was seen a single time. CDR3 amino acids: CASTLTGGAYNEQFF. CDR3 nucleotides: TGCGCCAGCACCCTGACAGGGGGCGCGTACAATGAGCAGTTCTTC. The chain links TRBV10-2 to TRBJ2-1; 10 positions agree with TRBD1. The CDR3 consists of 15 residues. Germline CDR1 and CDR2: WSHSY and SAAADI. Unmatched junction bases numbered 7, after V lost 7 bases and J lost 4 bases.

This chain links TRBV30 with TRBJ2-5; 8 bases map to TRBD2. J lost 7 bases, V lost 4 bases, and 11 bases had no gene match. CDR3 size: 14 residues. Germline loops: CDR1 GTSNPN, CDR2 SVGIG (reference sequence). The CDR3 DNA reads TGTGCCTGGAATGCGGGGGGACGGCCAGGGACCCAGTACTTC. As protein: CAWNAGGRPGTQYF.

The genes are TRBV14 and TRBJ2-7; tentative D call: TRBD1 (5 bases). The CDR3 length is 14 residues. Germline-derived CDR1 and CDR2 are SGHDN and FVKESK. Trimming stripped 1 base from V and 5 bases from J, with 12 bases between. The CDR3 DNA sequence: TGTGCCAGCAGCCAAGTGAGCAGGGTAAACGAGCAGTACTTC. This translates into CASSQVSRVNEQYF.

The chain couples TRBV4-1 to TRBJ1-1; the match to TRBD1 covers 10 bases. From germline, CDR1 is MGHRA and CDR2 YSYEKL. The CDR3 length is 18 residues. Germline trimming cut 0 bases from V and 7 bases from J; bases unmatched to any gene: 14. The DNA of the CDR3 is TGCGCCAGCAGCCAAGATACGGGCGGGACAGGGGTGTTGGGTGAAGCTTTCTTT. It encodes CASSQDTGGTGVLGEAFF.

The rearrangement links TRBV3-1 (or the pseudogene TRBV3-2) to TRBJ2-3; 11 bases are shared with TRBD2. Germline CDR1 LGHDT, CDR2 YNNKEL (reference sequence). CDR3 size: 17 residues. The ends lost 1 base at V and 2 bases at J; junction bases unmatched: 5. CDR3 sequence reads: CASSQVSTSGATDTQYF. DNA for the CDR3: TGTGCCAGCAGCCAAGTATCGACTAGCGGGGCCACAGATACGCAGTATTTT.

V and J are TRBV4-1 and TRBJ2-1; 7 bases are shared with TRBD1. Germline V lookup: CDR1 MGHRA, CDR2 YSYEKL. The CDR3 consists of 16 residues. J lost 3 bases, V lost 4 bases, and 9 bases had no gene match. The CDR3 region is CASSPEPGQLYNEQFF. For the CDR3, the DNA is TGCGCCAGCAGCCCAGAGCCGGGACAGCTCTACAATGAGCAGTTCTTC.

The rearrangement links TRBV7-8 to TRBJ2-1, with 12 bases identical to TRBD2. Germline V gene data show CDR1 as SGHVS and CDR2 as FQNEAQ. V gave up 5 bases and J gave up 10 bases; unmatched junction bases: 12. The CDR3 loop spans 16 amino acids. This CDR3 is CASSAFLAGGLREQFF. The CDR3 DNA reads TGTGCCAGCAGCGCCTTCCTAGCGGGGGGGTTGAGGGAGCAGTTCTTC. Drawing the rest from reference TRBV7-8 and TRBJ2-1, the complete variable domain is GAGVSQSPRYKVAKRGQDVALRCDPISGHVSLFWYQQALGQGPEFLTYFQNEAQLDKSGLPSDRFFAERPEGSVSTLKIQRTQQEDSAVYLCASSAFLAGGLREQFFGPGTRLTVL.

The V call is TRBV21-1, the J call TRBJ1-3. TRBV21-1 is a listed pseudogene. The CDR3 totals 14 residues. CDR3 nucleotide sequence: TGTGCCAGCAGCAAAGTTGAGTCTGGAAACACCATATATTTT. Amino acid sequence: CASSKVESGNTIYF.